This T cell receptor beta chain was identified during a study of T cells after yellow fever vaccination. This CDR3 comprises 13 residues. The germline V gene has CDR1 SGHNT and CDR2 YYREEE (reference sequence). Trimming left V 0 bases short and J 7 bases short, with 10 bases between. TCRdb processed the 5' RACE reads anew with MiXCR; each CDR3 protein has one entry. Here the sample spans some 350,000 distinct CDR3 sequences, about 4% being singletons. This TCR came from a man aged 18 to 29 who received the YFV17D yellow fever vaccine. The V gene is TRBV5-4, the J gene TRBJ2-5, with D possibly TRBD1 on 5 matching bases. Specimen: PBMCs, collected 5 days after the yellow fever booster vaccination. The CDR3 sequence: CASSLEGSATQYF. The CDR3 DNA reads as TGTGCCAGCAGCTTGGAGGGGTCGGCGACCCAGTACTTC.